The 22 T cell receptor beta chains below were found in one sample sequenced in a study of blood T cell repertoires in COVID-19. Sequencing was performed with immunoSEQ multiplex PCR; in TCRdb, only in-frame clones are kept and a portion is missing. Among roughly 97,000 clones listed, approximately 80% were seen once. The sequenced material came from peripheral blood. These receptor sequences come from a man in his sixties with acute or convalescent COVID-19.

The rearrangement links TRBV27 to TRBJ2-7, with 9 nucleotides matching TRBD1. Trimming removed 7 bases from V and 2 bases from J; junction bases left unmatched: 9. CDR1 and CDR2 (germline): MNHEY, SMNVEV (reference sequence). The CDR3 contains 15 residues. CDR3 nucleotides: TGTGCCAGCAAAAAACGGGACAGGGCCCCCTACGAGCAGTACTTC. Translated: CASKKRDRAPYEQYF.

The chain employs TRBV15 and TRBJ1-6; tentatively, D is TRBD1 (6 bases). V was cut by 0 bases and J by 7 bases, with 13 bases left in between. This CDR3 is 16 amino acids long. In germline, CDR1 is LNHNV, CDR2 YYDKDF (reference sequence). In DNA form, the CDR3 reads TGTGCCACCAGCAGAGAGGGGGCCAGGGGCAATTCACCCCTCCACTTT. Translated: CATSREGARGNSPLHF.

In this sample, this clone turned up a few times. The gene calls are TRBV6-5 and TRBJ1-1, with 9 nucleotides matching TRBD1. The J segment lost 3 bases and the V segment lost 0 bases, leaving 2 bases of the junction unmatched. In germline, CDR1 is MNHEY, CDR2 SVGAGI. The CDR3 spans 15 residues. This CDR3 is CASSYSWTGDTEAFF. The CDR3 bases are TGTGCCAGCAGTTACTCGTGGACAGGGGACACTGAAGCTTTCTTT.

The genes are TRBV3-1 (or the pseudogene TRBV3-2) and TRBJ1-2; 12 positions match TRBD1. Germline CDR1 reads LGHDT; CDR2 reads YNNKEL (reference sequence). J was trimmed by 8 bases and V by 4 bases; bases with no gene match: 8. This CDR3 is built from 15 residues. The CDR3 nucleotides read TGTGCCAGCAGCCGCGGGACAGGGGGCATTAGGGGCTACACCTTC. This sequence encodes CASSRGTGGIRGYTF.

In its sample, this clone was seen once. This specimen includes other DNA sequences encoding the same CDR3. The CDR3 loop is CSVEGDSPEAFF. CDR3 coding DNA: TGCAGCGTTGAGGGTGACAGCCCTGAAGCTTTCTTT. The V gene is TRBV29-1, the J gene TRBJ1-1, with D possibly TRBD1 on 5 matching bases. The CDR3 is 12 amino acids. V was trimmed by 3 bases and J by 6 bases, leaving 11 bases between them. Germline CDR1 SQVTM, CDR2 ANQGSEA.

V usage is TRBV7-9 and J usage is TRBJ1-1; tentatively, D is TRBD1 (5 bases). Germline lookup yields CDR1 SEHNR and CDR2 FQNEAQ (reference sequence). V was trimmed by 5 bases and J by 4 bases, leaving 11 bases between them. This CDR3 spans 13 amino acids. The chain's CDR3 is CASSLQEGTEAFF. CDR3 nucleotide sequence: TGTGCCAGCAGCCTACAGGAGGGCACTGAAGCTTTCTTT.

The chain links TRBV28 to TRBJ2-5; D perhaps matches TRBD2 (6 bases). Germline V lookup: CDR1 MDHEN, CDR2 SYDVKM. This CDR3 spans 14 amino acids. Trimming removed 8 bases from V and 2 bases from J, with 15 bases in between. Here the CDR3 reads CASEWGGKQETQYF. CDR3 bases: TGTGCCAGCGAGTGGGGAGGCAAGCAAGAGACCCAGTACTTC. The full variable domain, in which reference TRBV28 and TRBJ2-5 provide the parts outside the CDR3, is DVKVTQSSRYLVKRTGEKVFLECVQDMDHENMFWYRQDPGLGLRLIYFSYDVKMKEKGDIPEGYSVSREKKERFSLILESASTNQTSMYLCASEWGGKQETQYFGPGTRLLVL.

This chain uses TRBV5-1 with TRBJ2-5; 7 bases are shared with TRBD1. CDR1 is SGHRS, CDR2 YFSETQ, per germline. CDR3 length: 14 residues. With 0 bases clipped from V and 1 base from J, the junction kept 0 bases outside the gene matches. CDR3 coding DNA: TGCGCCAGCAGCTTGGGGACAGGCCAAGAGACCCAGTACTTC. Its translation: CASSLGTGQETQYF.

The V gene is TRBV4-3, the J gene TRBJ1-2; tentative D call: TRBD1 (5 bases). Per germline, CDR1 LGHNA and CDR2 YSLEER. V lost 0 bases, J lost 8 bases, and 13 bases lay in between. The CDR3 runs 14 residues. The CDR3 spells CASSQDWGLEGYTF. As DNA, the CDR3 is TGCGCCAGCAGCCAAGACTGGGGCTTGGAGGGCTACACCTTC.

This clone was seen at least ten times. CDR3 sequence reads: CATKSSGQGASQPQHF. CDR3 nucleotide sequence: TGTGCCACCAAATCCTCCGGACAGGGGGCCTCTCAGCCCCAGCATTTT. The chain links TRBV27 to TRBJ1-5; 11 bases are shared with TRBD1. The trim removed 10 bases at V and 6 bases at J, leaving 14 bases unmatched. Looked up from germline, CDR1 is MNHEY and CDR2 is SMNVEV (reference sequence). The CDR3 spans 16 residues.

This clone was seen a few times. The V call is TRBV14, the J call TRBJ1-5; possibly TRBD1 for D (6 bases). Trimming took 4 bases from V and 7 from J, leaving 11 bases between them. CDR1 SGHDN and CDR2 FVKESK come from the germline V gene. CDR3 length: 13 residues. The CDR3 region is CASSLGQYQPQHF. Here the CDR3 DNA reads TGTGCCAGCAGCCTAGGACAGTACCAGCCCCAGCATTTT.

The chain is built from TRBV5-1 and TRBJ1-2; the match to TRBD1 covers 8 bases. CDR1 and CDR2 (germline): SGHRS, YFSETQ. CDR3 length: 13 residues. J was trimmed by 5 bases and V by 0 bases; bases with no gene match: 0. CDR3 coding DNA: TGCGCCAGCAGCTTGGGGGACAGGTATGGCTACACCTTC. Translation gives CASSLGDRYGYTF. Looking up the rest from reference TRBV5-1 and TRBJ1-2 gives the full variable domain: KAGVTQTPRYLIKTRGQQVTLSCSPISGHRSVSWYQQTPGQGLQFLFEYFSETQRNKGNFPGRFSGRQFSNSRSEMNVSTLELGDSALYLCASSLGDRYGYTFGSGTRLTVV.

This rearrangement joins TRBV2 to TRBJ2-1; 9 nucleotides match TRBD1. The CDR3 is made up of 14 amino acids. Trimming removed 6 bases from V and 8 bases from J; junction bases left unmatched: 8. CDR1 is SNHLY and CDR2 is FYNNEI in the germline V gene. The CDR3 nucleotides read TGTGCCAGCAGACCGGGACAGGGAGTTTATGAGCAGTTCTTC. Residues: CASRPGQGVYEQFF.

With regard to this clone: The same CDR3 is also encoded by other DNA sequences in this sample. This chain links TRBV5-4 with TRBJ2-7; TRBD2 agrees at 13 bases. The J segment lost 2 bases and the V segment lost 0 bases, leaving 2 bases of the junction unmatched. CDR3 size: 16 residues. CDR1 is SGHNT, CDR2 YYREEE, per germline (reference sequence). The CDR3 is CASSLDGLAGAYEQYV. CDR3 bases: TGTGCCAGCAGCTTGGACGGACTAGCGGGAGCCTACGAGCAGTACGTC.

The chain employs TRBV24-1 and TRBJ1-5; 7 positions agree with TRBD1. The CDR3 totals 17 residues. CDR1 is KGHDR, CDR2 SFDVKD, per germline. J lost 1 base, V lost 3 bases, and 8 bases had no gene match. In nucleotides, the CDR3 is TGTGCCACCAGTGATGGGAAGGGGGCGGACAGCAATCAGCCCCAGCATTTT. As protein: CATSDGKGADSNQPQHF.

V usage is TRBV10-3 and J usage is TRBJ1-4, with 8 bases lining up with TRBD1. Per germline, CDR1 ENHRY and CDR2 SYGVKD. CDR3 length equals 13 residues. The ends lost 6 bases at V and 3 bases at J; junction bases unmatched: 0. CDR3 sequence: CAIRQGANEKLFF. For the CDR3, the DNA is TGTGCCATCAGACAGGGGGCTAATGAAAAACTGTTTTTT.

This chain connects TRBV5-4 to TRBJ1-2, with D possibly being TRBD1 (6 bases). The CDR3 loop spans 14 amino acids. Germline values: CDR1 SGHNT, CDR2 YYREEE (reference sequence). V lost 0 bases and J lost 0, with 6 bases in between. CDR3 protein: CASSLGQANYGYTF. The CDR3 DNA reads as TGTGCCAGCAGCTTGGGACAGGCTAACTATGGCTACACCTTC.

The CDR3 is CASNPGQGSEQFF. For the CDR3, the DNA is TGTGCCAGCAATCCGGGACAGGGTTCGGAGCAGTTCTTC. The V gene is TRBV28, the J gene TRBJ2-1; TRBD1 aligns across 9 bases. J was trimmed by 10 bases and V by 7 bases; bases with no gene match: 8. This CDR3 contains 13 residues. The germline gives CDR1 MDHEN, CDR2 SYDVKM.

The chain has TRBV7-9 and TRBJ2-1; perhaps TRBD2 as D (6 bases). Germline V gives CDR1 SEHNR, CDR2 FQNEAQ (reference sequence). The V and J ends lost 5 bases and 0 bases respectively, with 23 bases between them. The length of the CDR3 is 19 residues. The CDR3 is CASSRRDFSGGGSYNEQFF. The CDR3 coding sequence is TGTGCCAGCAGCCGAAGGGATTTTAGCGGAGGCGGCTCCTACAATGAGCAGTTCTTC.

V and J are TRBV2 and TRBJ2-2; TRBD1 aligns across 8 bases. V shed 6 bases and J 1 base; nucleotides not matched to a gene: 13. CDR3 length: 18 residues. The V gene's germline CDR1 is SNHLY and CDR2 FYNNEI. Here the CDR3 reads CASSSDQGQGLNTGELFF. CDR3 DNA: TGTGCCAGCAGCTCCGACCAAGGACAGGGACTGAACACCGGGGAGCTGTTTTTT.

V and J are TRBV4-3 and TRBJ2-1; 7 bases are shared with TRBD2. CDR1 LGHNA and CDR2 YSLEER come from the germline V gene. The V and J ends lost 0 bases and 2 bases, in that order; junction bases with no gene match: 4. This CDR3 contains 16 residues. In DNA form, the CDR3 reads TGCGCCAGCAGCCAAGATCGGAGCGGGGCCTACAATGAGCAGTTCTTC. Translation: CASSQDRSGAYNEQFF.

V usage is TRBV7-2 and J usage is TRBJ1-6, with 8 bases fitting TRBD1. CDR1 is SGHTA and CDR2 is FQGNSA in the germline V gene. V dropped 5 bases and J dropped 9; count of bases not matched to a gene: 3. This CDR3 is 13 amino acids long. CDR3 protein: CASSPTGGSPLHF. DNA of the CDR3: TGTGCCAGCAGCCCCACAGGGGGTTCACCCCTCCACTTT. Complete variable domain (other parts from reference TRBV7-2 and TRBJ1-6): GAGVSQSPSNKVTEKGKDVELRCDPISGHTALYWYRQSLGQGLEFLIYFQGNSAPDKSGLPSDRFSAERTGGSVSTLTIQRTQQEDSAVYLCASSPTGGSPLHFGNGTRLTVT.